This T cell receptor beta chain is from a study of T-cell memory formation after mild COVID-19. Whole-study findings and limits: Day 37-peaking second-wave clones had unconfirmed SARS-CoV-2 specificity. A second wave expanding day 15 to 37 was CD4+-biased; contracting clones were balanced.

Barcoded TCR alpha and TCR beta cDNA libraries with UMIs came from 5'RACE using constant-segment primers. Using its own MiXCR run on the 5' RACE reads, TCRdb lists one record per CDR3 protein. The sample lists hundreds of thousands of distinct CDR3 sequences, around 28% occurring once. To note about this clonotype: Its matching antigen is unknown.

The sequence derives from an adult woman who had mild COVID-19 (a few samples of this study predate the infection). Cell type and time point are not known. What was sequenced was PBMCs or a T cell subset sorted from them (not recorded which).

In nucleotides, the CDR3 is TGTGCCAGCAGTGACAGGGACAGTGCTCCCTACGAGCAGTACTTC. This gives the protein CASSDRDSAPYEQYF. This chain connects TRBV6-2 or TRBV6-3 to TRBJ2-7; 7 nucleotides match TRBD1. The germline V gene encodes CDR1 MNHEY and CDR2 SVGEGT. Losses at the gene ends were 5 bases for V and 2 bases for J; bases not matched to a gene: 9. The CDR3 spans 15 residues.